The 4 T cell receptor beta chains reported below all come from one sample, sequenced in a study of cytomegalovirus exposure and HLA in healthy donors. 13 Jbeta primers and 60 Vbeta primers were used for the PCR. Only in-frame clones appear in the TCRdb table, and some are missing; sequencing was by immunoSEQ multiplex PCR. The table includes around 150,000 clones, around 86% detected once. The sequenced material came from PBMCs. These receptors were taken from a woman aged 50 to 60 in good health and CMV-seropositive.

The chain couples TRBV7-9 to TRBJ2-2; tentative D call: TRBD1 (5 bases). The CDR3 totals 15 residues. The V and J ends lost 3 bases and 3 bases respectively, with 11 bases between them. The germline gives CDR1 SEHNR, CDR2 FQNEAQ (reference sequence). In nucleotides, the CDR3 is TGTGCCAGCAGCTTTGGCGACAGCTACACCGGGGAGCTGTTTTTT. Amino acid sequence: CASSFGDSYTGELFF.

A few counts support this clone. V usage is TRBV29-1 and J usage is TRBJ1-3, with 8 positions matching TRBD1. This CDR3 contains 12 residues. The V segment lost 4 bases and the J segment 7 bases; nucleotides outside the gene matches: 3. The germline CDR1 and CDR2 sequences are SQVTM and ANQGSEA. CDR3 loop: CSVATGANTIYF. The DNA of the CDR3 is TGCAGCGTTGCGACAGGGGCGAACACCATATATTTT.

This chain uses TRBV6-5 with TRBJ2-7; a weak D match, TRBD2 (6 bases). With 8 bases removed from V and 3 bases from J, the gap between germline ends came to 17 bases. Germline lookup yields CDR1 MNHEY and CDR2 SVGAGI. This CDR3 has 14 amino acids. The CDR3 DNA follows: TGTGCCAGCGGGGCGGGGTGGGGGAACTACGAGCAGTACTTC. The encoded protein is CASGAGWGNYEQYF.

On this clone itself: Other DNA sequences in the same sample also yield this CDR3. This chain uses TRBV27 with TRBJ1-1, with a possible D match to TRBD1 (6 bases). CDR3 length: 13 amino acids. Germline V gene lookup returns CDR1 MNHEY and CDR2 SMNVEV (reference sequence). With 3 bases removed from V and 1 base from J, the gap between germline ends came to 6 bases. The CDR3 DNA reads as TGTGCCAGCAGTTTGGGGGCGAACACTGAAGCTTTCTTT. It is translated as CASSLGANTEAFF.